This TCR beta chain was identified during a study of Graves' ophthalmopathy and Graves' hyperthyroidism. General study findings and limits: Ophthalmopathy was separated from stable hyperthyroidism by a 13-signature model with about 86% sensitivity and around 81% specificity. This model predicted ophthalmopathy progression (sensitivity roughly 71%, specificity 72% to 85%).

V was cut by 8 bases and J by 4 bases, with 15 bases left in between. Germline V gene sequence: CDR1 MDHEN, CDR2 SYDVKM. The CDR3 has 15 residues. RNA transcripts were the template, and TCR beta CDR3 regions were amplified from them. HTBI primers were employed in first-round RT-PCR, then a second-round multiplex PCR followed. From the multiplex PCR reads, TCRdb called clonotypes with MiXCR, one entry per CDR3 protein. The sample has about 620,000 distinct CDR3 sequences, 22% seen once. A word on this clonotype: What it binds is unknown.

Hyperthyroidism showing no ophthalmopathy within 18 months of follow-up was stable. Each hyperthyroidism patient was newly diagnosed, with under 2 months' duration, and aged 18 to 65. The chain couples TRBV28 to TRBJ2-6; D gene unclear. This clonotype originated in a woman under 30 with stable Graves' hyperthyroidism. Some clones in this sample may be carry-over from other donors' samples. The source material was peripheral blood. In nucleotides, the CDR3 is TGTGCCAGCCAATTCGGGCTGGCGGGGGCCAACGTCCTGACTTTC. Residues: CASQFGLAGANVLTF.